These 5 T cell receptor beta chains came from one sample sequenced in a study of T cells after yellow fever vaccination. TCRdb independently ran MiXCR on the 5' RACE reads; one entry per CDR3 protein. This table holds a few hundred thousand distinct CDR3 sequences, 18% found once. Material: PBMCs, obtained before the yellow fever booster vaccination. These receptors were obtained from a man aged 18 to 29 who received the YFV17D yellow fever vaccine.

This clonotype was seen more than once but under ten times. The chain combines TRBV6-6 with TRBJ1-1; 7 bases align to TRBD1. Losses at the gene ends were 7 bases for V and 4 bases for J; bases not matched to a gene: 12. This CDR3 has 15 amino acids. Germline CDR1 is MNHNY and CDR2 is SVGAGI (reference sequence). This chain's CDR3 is CASTIPSAGGTEAFF. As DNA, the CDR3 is TGTGCCAGCACTATACCTTCGGCAGGGGGCACTGAAGCTTTCTTT.

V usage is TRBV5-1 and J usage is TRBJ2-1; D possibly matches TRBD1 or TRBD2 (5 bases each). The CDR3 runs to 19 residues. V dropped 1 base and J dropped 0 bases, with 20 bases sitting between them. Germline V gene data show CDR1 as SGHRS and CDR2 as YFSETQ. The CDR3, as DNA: TGCGCCAGCAGCTTGTTTGGGGCCGCGGGCCGCAGCTCCTACAATGAGCAGTTCTTC. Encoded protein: CASSLFGAAGRSSYNEQFF.

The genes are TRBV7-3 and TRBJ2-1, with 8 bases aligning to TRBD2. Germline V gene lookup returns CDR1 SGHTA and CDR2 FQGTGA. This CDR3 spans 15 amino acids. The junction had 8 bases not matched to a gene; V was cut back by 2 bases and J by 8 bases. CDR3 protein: CASSLFSGGPYEQFF. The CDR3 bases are TGTGCCAGCAGCTTATTCTCGGGGGGGCCATATGAGCAGTTCTTC.

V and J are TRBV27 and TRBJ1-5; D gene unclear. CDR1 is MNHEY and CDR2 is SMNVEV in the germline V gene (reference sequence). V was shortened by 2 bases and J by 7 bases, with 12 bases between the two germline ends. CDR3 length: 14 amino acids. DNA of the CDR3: TGTGCCAGCAGTTTAATTCCGGGCAGCCAGCCCCAGCATTTT. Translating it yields CASSLIPGSQPQHF.

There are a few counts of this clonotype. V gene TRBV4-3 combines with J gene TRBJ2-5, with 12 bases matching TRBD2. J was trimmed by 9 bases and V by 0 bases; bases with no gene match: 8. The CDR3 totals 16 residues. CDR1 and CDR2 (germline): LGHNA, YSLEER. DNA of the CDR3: TGCGCCAGCAGCCAAGATGAAACTAGCGGGGGGAGGGCCCAGTACTTC. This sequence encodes CASSQDETSGGRAQYF.